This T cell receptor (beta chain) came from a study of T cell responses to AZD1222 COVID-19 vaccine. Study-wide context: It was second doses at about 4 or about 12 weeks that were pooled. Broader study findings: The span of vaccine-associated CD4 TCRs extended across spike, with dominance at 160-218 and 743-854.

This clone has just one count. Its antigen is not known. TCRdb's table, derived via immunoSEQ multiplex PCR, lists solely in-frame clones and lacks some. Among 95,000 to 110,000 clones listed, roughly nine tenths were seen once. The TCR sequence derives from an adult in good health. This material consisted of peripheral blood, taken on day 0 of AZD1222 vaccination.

CDR3 loop: CASSDSRGYDEQFF. In nucleotides, the CDR3 is TGTGCCAGCAGCGACAGCCGAGGGTACGATGAGCAGTTCTTC. The chain employs TRBV7-2 and TRBJ2-1, with D possibly being TRBD1 or TRBD2 (5 bases each). CDR3 length: 14 amino acids. Germline CDR1 reads SGHTA; CDR2 reads FQGNSA. Trimming left V 5 bases short and J 8 bases short, with 16 bases between.